This T cell receptor beta chain derives from a study of blood T cell repertoires in COVID-19. Study-level background: Sources were T cells, B-cell-depleted T cells, or PBMCs; the material itself was cDNA or gDNA.

Cohorts were determined from participant-reported clinical history. Cohort 3 donors counted as recovered after two negative PCRs, clearance, or resolved symptoms. This CDR3 is 15 amino acids long. Authors' processing steps: Using reference gene primer amplification, nucleated cell counts were estimated. The method was immunoSEQ multiplex PCR; TCRdb's version includes in-frame clones alone and lacks a portion of them. The D gene and trimming were derived from the DNA, and the V and J assignments and clone size from that table. Among over 150,000 clones, just over 85% were seen once, and the ten largest hold roughly 9%.

Input material: PBMCs or T cells enriched from blood (not recorded which). The receptor comes from a woman between 18 and 30 years old who had recovered from COVID-19. This sequence joins TRBV21-1 and TRBJ1-5; the D call TRBD1 from the table was never checked on the DNA. TRBV21-1 is given as a pseudogene. CDR3 sequence: CASSNRGRSNQPQHF. The CDR3 DNA follows: TGTGCCAGCAGCAACAGGGGGCGTAGCAATCAGCCCCAGCATTTT.